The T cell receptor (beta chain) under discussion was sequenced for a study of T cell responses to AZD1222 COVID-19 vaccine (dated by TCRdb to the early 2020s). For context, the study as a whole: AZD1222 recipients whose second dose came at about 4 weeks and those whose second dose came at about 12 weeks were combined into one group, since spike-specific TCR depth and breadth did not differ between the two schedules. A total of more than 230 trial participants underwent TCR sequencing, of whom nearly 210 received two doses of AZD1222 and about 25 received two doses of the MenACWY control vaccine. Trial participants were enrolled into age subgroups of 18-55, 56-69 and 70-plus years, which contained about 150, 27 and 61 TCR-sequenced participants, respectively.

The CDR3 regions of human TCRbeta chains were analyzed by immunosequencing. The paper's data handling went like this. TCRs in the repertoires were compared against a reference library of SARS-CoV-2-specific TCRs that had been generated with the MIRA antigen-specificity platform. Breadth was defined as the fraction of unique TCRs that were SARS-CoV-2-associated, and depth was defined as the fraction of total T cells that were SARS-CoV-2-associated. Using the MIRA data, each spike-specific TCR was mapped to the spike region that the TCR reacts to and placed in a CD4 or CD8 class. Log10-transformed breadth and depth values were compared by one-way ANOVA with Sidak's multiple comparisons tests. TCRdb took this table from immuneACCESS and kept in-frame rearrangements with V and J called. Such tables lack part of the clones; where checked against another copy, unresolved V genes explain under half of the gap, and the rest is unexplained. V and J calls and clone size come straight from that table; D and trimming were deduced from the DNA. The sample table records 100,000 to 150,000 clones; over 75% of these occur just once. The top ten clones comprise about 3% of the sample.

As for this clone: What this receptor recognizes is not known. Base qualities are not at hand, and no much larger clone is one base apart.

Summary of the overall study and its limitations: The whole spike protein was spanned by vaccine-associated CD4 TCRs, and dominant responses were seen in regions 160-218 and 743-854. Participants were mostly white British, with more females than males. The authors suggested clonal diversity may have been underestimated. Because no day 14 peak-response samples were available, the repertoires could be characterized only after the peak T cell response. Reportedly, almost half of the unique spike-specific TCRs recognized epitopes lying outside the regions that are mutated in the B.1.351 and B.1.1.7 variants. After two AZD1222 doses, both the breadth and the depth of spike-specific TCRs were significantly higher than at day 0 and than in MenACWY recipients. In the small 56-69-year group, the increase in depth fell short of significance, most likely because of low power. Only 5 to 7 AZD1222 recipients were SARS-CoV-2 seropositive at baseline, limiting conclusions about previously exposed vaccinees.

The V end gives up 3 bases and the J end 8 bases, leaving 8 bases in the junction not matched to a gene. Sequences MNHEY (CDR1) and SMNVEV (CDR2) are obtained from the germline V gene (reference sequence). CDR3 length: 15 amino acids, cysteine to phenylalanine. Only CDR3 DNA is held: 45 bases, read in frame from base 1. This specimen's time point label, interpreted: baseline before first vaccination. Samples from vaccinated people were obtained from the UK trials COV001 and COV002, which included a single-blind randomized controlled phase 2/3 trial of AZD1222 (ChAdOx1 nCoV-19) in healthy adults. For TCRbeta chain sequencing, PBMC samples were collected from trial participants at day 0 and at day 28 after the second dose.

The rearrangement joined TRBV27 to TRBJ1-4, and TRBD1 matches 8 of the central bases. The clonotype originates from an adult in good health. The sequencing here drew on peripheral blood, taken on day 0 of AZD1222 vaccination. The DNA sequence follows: TGTGCCAGCAGTTTCGTTACAGGGGGAGGAGAAAAACTGTTTTTT. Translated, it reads CASSFVTGGGEKLFF.